This TCR beta chain comes out of a study of blood T cell repertoires in COVID-19. Generated by immunoSEQ multiplex PCR, the TCRdb table keeps only in-frame clones and is missing some. The table shows around 64,000 clones, with roughly 91% occurring only once. The receptor comes from a human donor in a cohort sampled during active COVID-19. Sequenced: peripheral blood.

CDR3 protein: CASSQAGWNTEAFF. Here the CDR3 DNA reads TGTGCCAGCAGCCAGGCCGGGTGGAACACTGAAGCTTTCTTT. This chain links TRBV3-1 (or the pseudogene TRBV3-2) with TRBJ1-1; D is unresolved. Deletions cut 3 bases from V and 1 base from J, with 9 bases between. The CDR3 spans 14 residues. Germline V lookup: CDR1 LGHDT, CDR2 YNNKEL (reference sequence).